This is a list of T cell receptor beta chains from one sample in a study of T cell responses to AZD1222 COVID-19 vaccine. Sequencing used immunoSEQ multiplex PCR; TCRdb keeps in-frame clones, though not all of them. The data contain about 140,000 clones, over 85% of them singletons. The input for sequencing was peripheral blood, taken on day 0 of AZD1222 vaccination. These receptors were taken from an adult in good health. CDR3s include the opening cysteine and the closing phenylalanine or tryptophan. A D gene is named only where the DNA matches it firmly. Some rows have no size entry. The others give once, few or many, or a class for an expanded clone.

D,length,J,V,size,DNA,CDR3
.,16,TRBJ2-1,TRBV5-1,.,TGCGCCAGCAGCTCCCCCCCGGGTCGGTCCTACAATGAGCAGTTCTTC,CASSSPPGRSYNEQFF
.,10,TRBJ2-5,TRBV6-5,once,TGTGCCAGCAGTTACAGGGCCCAGTACTTC,CASSYRAQYF
.,19,TRBJ1-1,TRBV19,.,TGTGCCAGTAGTATAGATCGGTCCCGACCTGTGCGGGGGAACACTGAAGCTTTCTTT,CASSIDRSRPVRGNTEAFF
TRBD1,13,TRBJ1-1,TRBV2,few,TGTGCCAGCCGGGACAGGTGGAACACTGAAGCTTTCTTT,CASRDRWNTEAFF
.,14,TRBJ2-3,TRBV5-1,.,TGCGCCAGCAGCTTGGGTTGGAAGGGAGATACGCAGTATTTT,CASSLGWKGDTQYF
.,13,TRBJ2-2,TRBV12-3/TRBV12-4,.,TGTGCCAGCACGGGCCAGGATGGGGGGGAGCTGTTTTTT,CASTGQDGGELFF
.,16,TRBJ1-3,TRBV6-2/TRBV6-3,.,TGTGCCAGCAGCCGGATAGGTTCTGGCGGCGGAAACACCATATATTTT,CASSRIGSGGGNTIYF
.,13,TRBJ2-1,TRBV6-5,.,TGTGCCAGCAGTTCGGACAGTTACAATGAGCAGTTCTTC,CASSSDSYNEQFF
TRBD2,14,TRBJ2-5,TRBV5-1,.,TGCGCCAGCAGCTCCCTGCGGGGGGGGGAGACCCAGTACTTC,CASSSLRGGETQYF
.,18,TRBJ2-1,TRBV7-9,.,TGTGCCAGCAGCTTAGCGATTGGCGGAGCCGGGGATTACAATGAGCAGTTCTTC,CASSLAIGGAGDYNEQFF
.,14,TRBJ2-7,TRBV6-1,.,TGTGCCAGCAGTGAAGCCGAGACATCCTACGAGCAGTACTTC,CASSEAETSYEQYF
TRBD1,17,TRBJ2-7,TRBV7-8,.,TGTGCCAGCAGCACGACCCCGGGACAGGGAAGTTGGTACGAGCAGTACTTC,CASSTTPGQGSWYEQYF
.,15,TRBJ1-5,TRBV6-5,.,TGTGCCAGCAGTTCTACATATTATAGCAATCAGCCCCAGCATTTT,CASSSTYYSNQPQHF
.,12,TRBJ1-6,TRBV6-1,.,TGTGCCAGCAGCTTAGGAGATTCACCCCTCCACTTT,CASSLGDSPLHF
TRBD2,16,TRBJ2-7,TRBV5-1,.,TGCGCCAGCAGTCCTATCGGAGCGGGGCCAACTTACGAGCAGTACTTC,CASSPIGAGPTYEQYF
.,15,TRBJ1-6,TRBV19,.,TGTGCCAGTAGTGATCCGTCAGGACCGAATTCACCCCTCCACTTT,CASSDPSGPNSPLHF
.,14,TRBJ1-6,TRBV3-1/TRBV3-2,.,TGTGCCAGCAGCCTTTATCAGGGAAGCACGCCCCTCCACTTT,CASSLYQGSTPLHF
.,11,TRBJ2-7,TRBV28,.,TGTGCCAGCAGTCTCCGGGTCGAGCAGTACTTC,CASSLRVEQYF
.,13,TRBJ2-2,TRBV12-3/TRBV12-4,.,TGTGCCAGCAGTACGACCCCGGGCGGGGAGCTGTTTTTT,CASSTTPGGELFF
.,17,TRBJ2-7,TRBV27,.,TGTGCCAGCAGTTTATCCGCCCCGGGACTCCCTGCCAACGAGCAGTACTTC,CASSLSAPGLPANEQYF
TRBD2,17,TRBJ2-3,TRBV28,.,TGTGCCACCTTTTTGGCTAGCGGGAGGGGAGGGGCAGATACGCAGTATTTT,CATFLASGRGGADTQYF
TRBD1,15,TRBJ1-6,TRBV4-2,once,TGTGCCAGCAGAAGACAGGGGAGAGAGAATTCACCCCTCCACTTT,CASRRQGRENSPLHF
TRBD2,16,TRBJ2-4,TRBV18,.,TGTGCCAGCTCACCACCGGGAGGGGCAAGGAAAACCATTCAGTACTTC,CASSPPGGARKTIQYF
TRBD1,14,TRBJ1-3,TRBV9,.,TGTGCCAGCAGCGCAGAGACAGGGGGAAACACCATATATTTT,CASSAETGGNTIYF
TRBD1,14,TRBJ1-1,TRBV7-3,.,TGTGCCAGCAGCTTACAGGGGGACAACACTGAAGCTTTCTTT,CASSLQGDNTEAFF
.,13,TRBJ2-3,TRBV19,.,TGTGCCAGTAGTATAGGGGGCACAGATACGCAGTATTTT,CASSIGGTDTQYF
TRBD2,16,TRBJ2-1,TRBV9,.,TGTGCCAGCAGCGTACTCGGGACTAGCGGGAGGAATGAGCAGTTCTTC,CASSVLGTSGRNEQFF
TRBD1,15,TRBJ1-2,TRBV15,.,TGTGCCACCAGCAGAGTCCGCCAGGGGGCTAAGGGCTACACCTTC,CATSRVRQGAKGYTF
.,15,TRBJ2-3,TRBV3-1/TRBV3-2,.,TGTGCCAGCAGCCAAAGGGCAGGGGTAACAGATACGCAGTATTTT,CASSQRAGVTDTQYF
TRBD1,15,TRBJ2-5,TRBV6-5,.,TGTGCCAGCAGTAACCCAGGGGGTCAAGGGGAGACCCAGTACTTC,CASSNPGGQGETQYF
TRBD1,16,TRBJ2-7,TRBV5-6,.,TGTGCCAGCAGCTTTTGGGACAGGCCGAGCTCCTACGAGCAGTACTTC,CASSFWDRPSSYEQYF
TRBD2,15,TRBJ2-5,TRBV11-2,.,TGTGCCAGCACCCTACTAGCGGGAGGGGGAGAGACCCAGTACTTC,CASTLLAGGGETQYF
.,16,TRBJ2-3,TRBV11-2,.,TGTGCCAGCAGCTTAGGGGGGGCGGGGCGCACAGATACGCAGTATTTT,CASSLGGAGRTDTQYF
TRBD1,17,TRBJ1-2,TRBV6-1,.,TGTGCCAGCAGTGAAGGGACAGGCTCATGGGGTTTCTATGGCTACACCTTC,CASSEGTGSWGFYGYTF
.,13,TRBJ1-5,TRBV5-1,.,TGCGCCAGCAGCTTGGGGCAGAATCAGCCCCAGCATTTT,CASSLGQNQPQHF
.,13,TRBJ2-2,TRBV7-9,.,TGTGCCCCTGGTAGGGGAAACACCGGGGAGCTGTTTTTT,CAPGRGNTGELFF
.,13,TRBJ1-1,TRBV29-1,.,TGCAGCGCAGCCTCTAGGGGGGGCACTGAAGCTTTCTTT,CSAASRGGTEAFF
.,13,TRBJ1-5,TRBV20-1,.,TGCAGTGCTAGTGGGGCGCCGGGTCAGCCCCAGCATTTT,CSASGAPGQPQHF
TRBD2,15,TRBJ2-1,TRBV10-3,once,TGTGCCATCAGCCCGGGACTAGCGGGACTCAATGAGCAGTTCTTC,CAISPGLAGLNEQFF
.,14,TRBJ1-2,TRBV2,.,TGTGCCACCAGGCCCAACCAGGGTACAGGTGGCTACACCTTC,CATRPNQGTGGYTF